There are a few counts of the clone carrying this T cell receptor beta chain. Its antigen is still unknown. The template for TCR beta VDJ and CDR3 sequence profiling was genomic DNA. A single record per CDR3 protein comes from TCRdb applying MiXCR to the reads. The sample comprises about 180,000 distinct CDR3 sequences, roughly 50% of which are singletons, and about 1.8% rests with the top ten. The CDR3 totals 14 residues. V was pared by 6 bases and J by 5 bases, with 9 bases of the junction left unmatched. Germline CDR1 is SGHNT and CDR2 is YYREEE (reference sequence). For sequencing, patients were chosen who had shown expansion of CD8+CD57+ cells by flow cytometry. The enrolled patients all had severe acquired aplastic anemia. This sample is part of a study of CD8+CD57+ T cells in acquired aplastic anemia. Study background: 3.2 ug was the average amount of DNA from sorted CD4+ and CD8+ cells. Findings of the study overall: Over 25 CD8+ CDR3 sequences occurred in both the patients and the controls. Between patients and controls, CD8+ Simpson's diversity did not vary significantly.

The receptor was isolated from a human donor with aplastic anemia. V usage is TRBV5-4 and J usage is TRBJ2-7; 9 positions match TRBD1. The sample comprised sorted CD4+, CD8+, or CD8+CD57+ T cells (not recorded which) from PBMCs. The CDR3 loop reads CASKDGDRVHEQYF. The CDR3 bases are TGTGCCAGCAAGGACGGGGACAGGGTCCACGAGCAGTACTTC.